This T cell receptor (beta chain) originates from a study of blood T cell repertoires in COVID-19. Germline V gene sequence: CDR1 SGHRS, CDR2 YFSETQ. CDR3 length: 15 residues. The V and J ends lost 1 base and 2 bases, in that order; junction bases with no gene match: 5. In the authors' workflow: How many nucleated cells were present was estimated from reference gene primer amplification. Sequencing used immunoSEQ multiplex PCR; TCRdb keeps in-frame clones, though not all of them. V and J calls and clone size are those listed in that table; D and trimming were worked out from the DNA. The sample includes tens of thousands of clones, 86% of them seen just once.

This sequence originates from a human donor with active COVID-19. The donor label of this sample is uncertain. The source material was peripheral blood. This chain links TRBV5-1 with TRBJ1-2, with 7 bases identical to TRBD1. The CDR3 DNA reads TGCGCCAGCAGCTTGCAACAGGGGTCGAACTATGGCTACACCTTC. Its translation: CASSLQQGSNYGYTF.